These T cell receptor beta chains were read from a single sample in a study of cytomegalovirus exposure and HLA in healthy donors. Method: immunoSEQ multiplex PCR; TCRdb's copy keeps in-frame clones and lacks some. This sample has about 110,000 clones, with about 80% found just once. Specimen: PBMCs. These receptors were collected from a woman aged 50 to 65 in good health and CMV-seropositive. Each CDR3 is given without its conserved first and last residue.

J gene: TRBJ2-2; V gene: TRBV5-1; CDR3 protein: ASSSGTSGSIGELF
J gene: TRBJ1-1; V gene: TRBV18; CDR3 protein: ASSSGTERNTEAF
J gene: TRBJ1-1; V gene: TRBV7-2; CDR3 protein: ASSSDRGYTEAF
J gene: TRBJ1-3; V gene: TRBV6-6; CDR3 protein: ASSMTGDGNTIY
J gene: TRBJ2-3; V gene: TRBV6-1; CDR3 protein: ASSGSRVPSTDTQY
J gene: TRBJ2-1; V gene: TRBV9; CDR3 protein: ASSVTGTRGNNEQF
J gene: TRBJ2-1; V gene: TRBV5-1; CDR3 protein: ASSWQGEYNEQF
J gene: TRBJ1-1; V gene: TRBV19; CDR3 protein: AQTLEAF
J gene: TRBJ2-7; V gene: TRBV5-6; CDR3 protein: ASSQLGTAREPLPYEQY
J gene: TRBJ2-3; V gene: TRBV6-6; CDR3 protein: ASSYERSTDTQY
J gene: TRBJ2-5; V gene: TRBV7-9; CDR3 protein: ASSPGSREETQY
J gene: TRBJ1-6; V gene: TRBV5-6; CDR3 protein: ASSLAGTRLIWDSPLH
J gene: TRBJ2-7; V gene: TRBV18; CDR3 protein: ASSLAGGLSSYEQY
J gene: TRBJ1-1; V gene: TRBV7-9; CDR3 protein: ASSTTGTPKAF
J gene: TRBJ1-2; V gene: TRBV10-3; CDR3 protein: AISEQGEDGYT
J gene: TRBJ2-2; V gene: TRBV4-3; CDR3 protein: ASSQAIADHTGELF
J gene: TRBJ2-5; V gene: TRBV29-1; CDR3 protein: SVGTGGARETQY
J gene: TRBJ2-7; V gene: TRBV25-1; CDR3 protein: ASSRQGAYEQY
J gene: TRBJ1-1; V gene: TRBV7-9; CDR3 protein: ASSLPGMNTEAF
J gene: TRBJ2-1; V gene: TRBV15; CDR3 protein: ATSRGSSEFSSYNEQF
J gene: TRBJ2-7; V gene: TRBV4-3; CDR3 protein: ASSQEWGSSGGADEQY
J gene: TRBJ1-3; V gene: TRBV25-1; CDR3 protein: ASSESGQGHTIY
J gene: TRBJ2-2; V gene: TRBV4-1; CDR3 protein: ASSQVSGLAGTGELF
J gene: TRBJ1-6; V gene: TRBV9; CDR3 protein: ASSVDPGLRSPLH
J gene: TRBJ2-3; V gene: TRBV18; CDR3 protein: ASSPRGGDTQY
J gene: TRBJ2-3; V gene: TRBV29-1; CDR3 protein: SVTSATGDTQY
J gene: TRBJ1-1; V gene: TRBV2; CDR3 protein: ASLRQGLNTEAF
J gene: TRBJ2-7; V gene: TRBV7-9; CDR3 protein: SSSLMQGSYEQY
J gene: TRBJ1-1; V gene: TRBV1; CDR3 protein: TSSQVGRAGTGGSNTEAF
J gene: TRBJ2-1; V gene: TRBV5-4; CDR3 protein: ASSLGQESYNEQF
J gene: TRBJ1-1; V gene: TRBV12-5; CDR3 protein: ASGLGAPAYTEAF
J gene: TRBJ2-3; V gene: TRBV10-3; CDR3 protein: AISGEGDTQY
J gene: TRBJ2-7; V gene: TRBV7-9; CDR3 protein: ASSFSGTGRNEQY
J gene: TRBJ1-3; V gene: TRBV5-5; CDR3 protein: ASSSGQTGNTIY
J gene: TRBJ1-2; V gene: TRBV5-1; CDR3 protein: ASSLGHDEGYT
J gene: TRBJ1-5; V gene: TRBV6-1; CDR3 protein: ASIGLGGWGRSQH
J gene: TRBJ1-1; V gene: TRBV19; CDR3 protein: ASSMTGRTEAF
J gene: TRBJ1-2; V gene: TRBV2; CDR3 protein: ASSEGRNYGYT
J gene: TRBJ2-3; V gene: TRBV19; CDR3 protein: AVSQPYYTDTQY
J gene: TRBJ2-5; V gene: TRBV5-1; CDR3 protein: ASSLTTGQETQY
J gene: TRBJ2-7; V gene: TRBV7-2; CDR3 protein: ATRGAGSYEQY
J gene: TRBJ2-3; V gene: TRBV13; CDR3 protein: ASSSRGSAGERTDTQY
J gene: TRBJ2-7; V gene: TRBV6-6; CDR3 protein: ASSYGAAAYEQY
J gene: TRBJ2-6; V gene: TRBV29-1; CDR3 protein: SVMTGGESGLT
J gene: TRBJ1-6; V gene: TRBV5-4; CDR3 protein: ASSLLGGEGNSPLH
J gene: TRBJ1-5; V gene: TRBV23-1; CDR3 protein: ASSQWAGNSNQPQH
J gene: TRBJ2-7; V gene: TRBV25-1; CDR3 protein: ASSGTGSYEQY
J gene: TRBJ2-1; V gene: TRBV9; CDR3 protein: ASSVVASGRANEQF
J gene: TRBJ2-3; V gene: TRBV9; CDR3 protein: ASSPRGSGGGATDTQY
J gene: TRBJ1-2; V gene: TRBV6-5; CDR3 protein: ASRGTGRYYGYT
J gene: TRBJ1-6; V gene: TRBV4-3; CDR3 protein: ASSQGGGASSPLH
J gene: TRBJ2-2; V gene: TRBV28; CDR3 protein: ASSPARGQWAGELF
J gene: TRBJ2-5; V gene: TRBV5-1; CDR3 protein: ASSPPGGGGETQY